Listed here are 3 T cell receptor beta chains from one sample, sequenced in a study of blood T cell repertoires in COVID-19. The table came from immunoSEQ multiplex PCR; TCRdb's copy has only in-frame clones and leaves some out. This sample yields roughly 6,100 clones, of which around nine tenths are seen a single time; 45% to 55% belongs to the top ten. The source material was peripheral blood. The receptor source for this set is a human donor in a cohort sampled during active COVID-19.

This chain links TRBV4-1 with TRBJ2-7; the D gene is possibly TRBD1 (6 bases). CDR1 and CDR2 (germline): MGHRA, YSYEKL. CDR3 length: 13 residues. The V end lost 9 bases, the J end lost 6 bases, and 18 bases lay between the germline ends. CDR3 sequence (DNA): TGCGCCAGTGGGGATAACACAGGGAGCGAGCAGTACTTC. It is translated as CASGDNTGSEQYF.

This rearrangement joins TRBV4-3 to TRBJ2-7; 11 bases are shared with TRBD1. CDR3 length equals 15 residues. Trimming removed 3 bases from V and 4 bases from J; junction bases left unmatched: 5. From germline, CDR1 is LGHNA and CDR2 YSLEER. The CDR3, as DNA: TGCGCCAGCAGCCAGGACAGGGGGCGGTTGTACGAGCAGTACTTC. Its translation: CASSQDRGRLYEQYF.

This chain joins TRBV5-1 and TRBJ1-1; no definite D call. From germline, CDR1 is SGHRS and CDR2 YFSETQ. The CDR3 extends over 13 amino acids. Trimming removed 0 bases from V and 5 bases from J, with 8 bases in between. Written as DNA, the CDR3 is TGCGCCAGCAGCTTGGAGCGGCGGACTGAAGCTTTCTTT. It encodes CASSLERRTEAFF.